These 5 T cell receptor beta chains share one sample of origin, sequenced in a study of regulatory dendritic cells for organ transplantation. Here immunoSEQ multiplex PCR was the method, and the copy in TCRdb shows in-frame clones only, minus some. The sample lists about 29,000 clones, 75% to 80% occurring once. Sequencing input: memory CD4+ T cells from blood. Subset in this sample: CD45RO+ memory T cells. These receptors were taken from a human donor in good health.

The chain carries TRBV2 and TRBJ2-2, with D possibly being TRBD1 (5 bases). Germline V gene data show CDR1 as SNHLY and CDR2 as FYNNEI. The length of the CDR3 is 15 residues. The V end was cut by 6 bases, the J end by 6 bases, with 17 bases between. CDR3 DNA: TGTGCCAGCAGCGCAACAGGTTCCCCGGCCGGGGAGCTGTTTTTT. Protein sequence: CASSATGSPAGELFF.

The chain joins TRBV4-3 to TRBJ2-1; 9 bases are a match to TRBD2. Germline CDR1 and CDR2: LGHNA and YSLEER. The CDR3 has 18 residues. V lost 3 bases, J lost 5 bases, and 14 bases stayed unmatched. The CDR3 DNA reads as TGCGCCAGCAGCCAGTGGCGAGGAGCGGGGGGCCGGGACAATGAGCAGTTCTTC. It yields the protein CASSQWRGAGGRDNEQFF.

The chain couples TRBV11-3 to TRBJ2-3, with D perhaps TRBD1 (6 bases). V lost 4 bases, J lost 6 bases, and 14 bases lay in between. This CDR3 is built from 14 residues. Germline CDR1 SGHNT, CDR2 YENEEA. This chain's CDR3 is CASSSGTPADTQYF. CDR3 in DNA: TGTGCCAGCAGCTCCGGGACACCGGCCGATACGCAGTATTTT.

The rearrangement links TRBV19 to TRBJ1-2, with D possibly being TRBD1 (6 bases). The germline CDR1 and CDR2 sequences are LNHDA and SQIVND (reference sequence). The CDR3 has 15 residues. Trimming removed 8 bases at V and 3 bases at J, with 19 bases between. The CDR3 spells CASRLGGALDYGYTF. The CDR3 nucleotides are TGTGCCAGTCGCTTAGGGGGGGCGCTGGACTATGGCTACACCTTC.

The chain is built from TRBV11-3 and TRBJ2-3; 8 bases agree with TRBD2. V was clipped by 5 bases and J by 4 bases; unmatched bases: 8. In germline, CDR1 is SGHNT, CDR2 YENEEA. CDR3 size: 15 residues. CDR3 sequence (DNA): TGTGCCAGCAGCCCGGGGGGGGCCAGGGCAGATACGCAGTATTTT. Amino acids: CASSPGGARADTQYF.